This T cell receptor beta chain is from a study of T cells after yellow fever vaccination. This clonotype has only a few counts. TCRdb recomputed calls from the 5' RACE reads with MiXCR, one row per CDR3 protein. In the table there are just under 600,000 distinct CDR3 sequences, roughly 13% of which are singletons. The V gene end was trimmed by 7 bases and the J gene end by 7 bases; junction bases not matched to a gene: 5. CDR3 length: 13 residues. Germline CDR1 and CDR2: SEHNR and FQNEAQ (reference sequence). The origin of this receptor is a man aged 25 to 45 who received the YFV17D yellow fever vaccine. The chain uses TRBV7-9 and TRBJ2-2; 8 positions agree with TRBD2. The material sequenced was PBMCs, taken on the day of the yellow fever booster vaccination. The CDR3 DNA follows: TGTGCCAGCAAGCGGGAGCAGGGCGGGGAGCTGTTTTTT. Translated, it gives CASKREQGGELFF.